This entry is about one T cell receptor (beta chain). Antigen unknown. Using immunoSEQ multiplex PCR, the repertoire was profiled, and TCRdb retains in-frame clones only, with some absent. This table holds about 240,000 clones, 84% found once. The data were taken from a study of Tregs in tolerant kidney transplant recipients. Thawed PBMCs were FACS-sorted into unstimulated CD4+CD25+CD127- regulatory T cells, CD4+CD25- non-regulatory cells, CD4 and CD8 cells. Study findings and constraints: Validation in larger populations is needed because few patients were studied.

V lost 6 bases, J lost 5 bases, and 20 bases lay in between. Germline values: CDR1 SQVTM, CDR2 ANQGSEA. This CDR3 spans 15 amino acids. The sequenced sample consisted of CD4+ T cells from blood. This chain links TRBV29-1 with TRBJ2-1, with D possibly called TRBD1 or TRBD2 (5 bases each). The receptor comes from a human donor in good health. The CDR3 spells CSVLTGRDGNNEQFF. The CDR3 DNA sequence: TGCAGCGTCCTCACAGGTCGGGACGGCAACAATGAGCAGTTCTTC.